This T cell receptor beta chain was recovered during a study of T cell clusters in autoimmune cytopenias. On the study more broadly: Per sample, median TRB depth was roughly 56,000 reads, yielding a median about 2,400 distinct clonotypes.

This CDR3 is 16 amino acids long. CDR1 is MGHRA, CDR2 YSYEKL, per germline. TRB was amplified from roughly 250 ng of peripheral blood genomic DNA per sample. Multiplex touch-down PCR amplified TRB using TRB-A and TRB-B pools in one tube. TCRdb reanalyzed the multiplex PCR reads, giving one entry per CDR3 protein sequence and no DNA. Listed are 3,000 to 3,500 distinct CDR3 sequences; 37% falls within the top ten. The chain combines TRBV4-1 with TRBJ2-3; TCRdb calls TRBD2, which cannot be checked without DNA. Sample: peripheral blood. The source of this sequence is a human donor with an autoimmune cytopenia, with autoimmune hepatitis or in good health (not recorded which). The CDR3 reads CASSQDGTSMADTQYF.